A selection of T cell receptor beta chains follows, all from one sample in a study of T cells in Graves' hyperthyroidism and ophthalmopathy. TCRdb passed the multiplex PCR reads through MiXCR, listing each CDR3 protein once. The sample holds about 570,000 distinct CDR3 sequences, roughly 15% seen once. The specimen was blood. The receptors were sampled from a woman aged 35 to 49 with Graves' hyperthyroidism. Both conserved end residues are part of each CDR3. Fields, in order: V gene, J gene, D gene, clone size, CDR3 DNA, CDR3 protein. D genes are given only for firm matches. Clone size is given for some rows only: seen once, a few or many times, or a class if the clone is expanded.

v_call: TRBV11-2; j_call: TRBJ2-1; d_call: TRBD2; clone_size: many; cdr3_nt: TGTGCCAGCAGCTTAGATTTAGCGGGAGATATTTACAATGAGCAGTTCTTC; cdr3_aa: CASSLDLAGDIYNEQFF
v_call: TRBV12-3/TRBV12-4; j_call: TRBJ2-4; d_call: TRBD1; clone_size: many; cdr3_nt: TGTGCCAGCAGTCATGGGACAGGGGGCGGTACGGCTGCCAAAAACATTCAGTACTTC; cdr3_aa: CASSHGTGGGTAAKNIQYF
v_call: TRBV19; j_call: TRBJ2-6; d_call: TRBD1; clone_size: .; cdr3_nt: TGTGCCAGTAGTCCGGACAGGGCTGGGGCCAACGTCCTGACTTTC; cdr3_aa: CASSPDRAGANVLTF
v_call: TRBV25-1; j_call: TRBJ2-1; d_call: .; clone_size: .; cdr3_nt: TGTGCCAGCCAGGGACAGGGACGGGACTATAGCGGGAGGATCGTTGAGCAGTTCTTC; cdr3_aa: CASQGQGRDYSGRIVEQFF
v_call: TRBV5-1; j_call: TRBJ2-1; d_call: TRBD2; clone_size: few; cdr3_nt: TGCGCCAGCAGACCACTAGCGGGAGGGGAGCAGTTCTTC; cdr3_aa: CASRPLAGGEQFF
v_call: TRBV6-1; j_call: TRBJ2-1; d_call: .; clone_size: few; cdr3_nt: TGTGCCAGCAGATTTAGCGGTCTCAGCTCCTACAATGAGCAGTTCTTC; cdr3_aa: CASRFSGLSSYNEQFF
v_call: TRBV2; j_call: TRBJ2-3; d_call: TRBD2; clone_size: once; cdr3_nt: TGTGCCAGCAGTGAAGCAAGACTAGGGAGGGCAGATACGCAGTATTTT; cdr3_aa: CASSEARLGRADTQYF
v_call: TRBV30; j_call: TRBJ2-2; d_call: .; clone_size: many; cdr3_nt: TGTGCCTGGAGTGTGTACGTCACCGGGGAGCTGTTTTTT; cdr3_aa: CAWSVYVTGELFF
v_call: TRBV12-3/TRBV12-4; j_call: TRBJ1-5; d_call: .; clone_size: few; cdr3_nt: TGTGCCAGCAGTTTCTCGGTTCAGCCCCAGCATTTT; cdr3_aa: CASSFSVQPQHF
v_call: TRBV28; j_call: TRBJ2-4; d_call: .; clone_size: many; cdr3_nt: TGTGCCAGCAGTTTACAGTTAATATCCAGGGTTCCCAAAAACATTCAGTACTTC; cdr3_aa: CASSLQLISRVPKNIQYF
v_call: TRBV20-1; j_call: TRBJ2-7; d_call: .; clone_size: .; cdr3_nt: TGCAGTCCTCGTCGAAGCGGTGCCTACGAGCAGTACTTC; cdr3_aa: CSPRRSGAYEQYF
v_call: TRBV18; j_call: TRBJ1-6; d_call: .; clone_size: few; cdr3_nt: TGTGCCAGCTCCCCCACTCCGGACTATAATTCACCCCTCCACTTT; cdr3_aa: CASSPTPDYNSPLHF
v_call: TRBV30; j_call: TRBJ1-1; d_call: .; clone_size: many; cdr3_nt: TGTGCCTGGAGTTCACTCCGGGCTGAAGCTTTCTTT; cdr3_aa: CAWSSLRAEAFF
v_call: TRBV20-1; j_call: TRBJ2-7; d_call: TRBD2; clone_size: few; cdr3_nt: TGCAGTGCGATAGGTTGGACGAGCGGGAGGACCACACCCTCCTACGAGCAGTACTTC; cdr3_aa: CSAIGWTSGRTTPSYEQYF
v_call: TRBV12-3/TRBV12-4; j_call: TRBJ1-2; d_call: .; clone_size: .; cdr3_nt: TGTGCCAGCAGTTCCCACCCCAGGGGTCGGAACTATGGCTACACCTTC; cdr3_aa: CASSSHPRGRNYGYTF
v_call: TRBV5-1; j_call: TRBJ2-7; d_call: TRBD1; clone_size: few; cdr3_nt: TGCGCCAGCAGCTTGGGATTGTCGGGACAGAGAACTTACGAGCAGTACTTC; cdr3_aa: CASSLGLSGQRTYEQYF
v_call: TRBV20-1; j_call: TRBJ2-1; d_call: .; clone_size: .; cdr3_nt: TGCAGTGCGGGGAGAGGGGCCTACAATGAGCAGTTCTTC; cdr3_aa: CSAGRGAYNEQFF
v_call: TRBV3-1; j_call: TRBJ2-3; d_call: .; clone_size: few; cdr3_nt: TGTGCCAGCAGCCAAGATGGGTTAGGTAACACAGATACGCAGTATTTT; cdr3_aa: CASSQDGLGNTDTQYF
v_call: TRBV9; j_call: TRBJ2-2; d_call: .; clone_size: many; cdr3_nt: TGTGCCAGCAGCGGGCAAGCATCGAACACCGGGGAGCTGTTTTTT; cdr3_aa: CASSGQASNTGELFF
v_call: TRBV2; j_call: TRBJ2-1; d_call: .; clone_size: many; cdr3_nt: TGTGCCAGCAGTGAGGGCAGGGTGGGCAATGAGCAGTTCTTC; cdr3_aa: CASSEGRVGNEQFF
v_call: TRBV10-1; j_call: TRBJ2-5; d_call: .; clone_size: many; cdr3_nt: TGCGCCAGCAGTGAGTCGTCTTGGACGTCCCAAGAGACCCAGTACTTC; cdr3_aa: CASSESSWTSQETQYF
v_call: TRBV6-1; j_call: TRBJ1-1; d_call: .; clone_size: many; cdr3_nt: TGTGCCAGCAGTGAAGAGGGGGGGCGGTGGACTGAAGCTTTCTTT; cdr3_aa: CASSEEGGRWTEAFF
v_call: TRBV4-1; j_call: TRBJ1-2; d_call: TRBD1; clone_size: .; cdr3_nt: TGCGCCAGCAGCCATACGACAGGGGAAAACTATAGCTACACCTTC; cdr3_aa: CASSHTTGENYSYTF
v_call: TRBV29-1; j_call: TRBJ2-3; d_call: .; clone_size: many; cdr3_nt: TGCAGCGTTGAAGAACCCGCCCGACCTACCACAGATACGCAGTATTTT; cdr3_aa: CSVEEPARPTTDTQYF
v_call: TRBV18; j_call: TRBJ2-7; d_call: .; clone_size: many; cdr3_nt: TGTGCCAGCTCAACTGATCAGGGGCCGACCTACGAGCAGTACTTC; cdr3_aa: CASSTDQGPTYEQYF
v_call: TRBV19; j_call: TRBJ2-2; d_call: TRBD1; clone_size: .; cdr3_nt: TGTGCCAGTAGTATACCTGGACAGGAGATGAACACCGGGGAGCTGTTTTTT; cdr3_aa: CASSIPGQEMNTGELFF
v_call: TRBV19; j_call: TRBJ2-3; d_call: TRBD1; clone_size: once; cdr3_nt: TGTGCCAGCAGTCGGACAGGGGAGGTAACAGATACGCAGTATTTT; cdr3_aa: CASSRTGEVTDTQYF
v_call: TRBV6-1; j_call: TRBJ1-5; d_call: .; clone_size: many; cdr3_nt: TGTGCCAGCAGTGAACTCACCGGGCCCCGGACCCAGCATTTT; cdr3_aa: CASSELTGPRTQHF
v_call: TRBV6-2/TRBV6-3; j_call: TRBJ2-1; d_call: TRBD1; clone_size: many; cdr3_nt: TGTGCCAGCACTAATACCCAGGGGGCATACATCTTCGATGAGCAGTTCTTC; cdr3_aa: CASTNTQGAYIFDEQFF
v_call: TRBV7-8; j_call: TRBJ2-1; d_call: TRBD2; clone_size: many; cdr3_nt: TGTGCCAGCAGCCGAGCTAGCGGGAGACTGTTGGTTAATGAGCAGTTCTTC; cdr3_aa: CASSRASGRLLVNEQFF
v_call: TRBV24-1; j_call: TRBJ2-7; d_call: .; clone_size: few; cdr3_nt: TGTGCCACCAGTGACGGGTTCTCCTACGAGCAGTACTTC; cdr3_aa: CATSDGFSYEQYF
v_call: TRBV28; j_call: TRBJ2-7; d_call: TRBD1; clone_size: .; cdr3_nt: TGTGCCAGCAGATCGGGACAGGGCACCCACGAGCAGTACTTC; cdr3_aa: CASRSGQGTHEQYF
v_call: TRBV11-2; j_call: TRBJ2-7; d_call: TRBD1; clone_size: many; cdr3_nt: TGTGCCAGCAGCTTAGGGACAGGGGGGTACCACGAGCAGTACTTC; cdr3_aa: CASSLGTGGYHEQYF
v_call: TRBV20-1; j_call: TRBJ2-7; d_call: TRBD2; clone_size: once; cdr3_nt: TGCAGTGCTAGTGAGGGTAGCGGGAGTCGCGAGCAGTACTTC; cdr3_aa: CSASEGSGSREQYF
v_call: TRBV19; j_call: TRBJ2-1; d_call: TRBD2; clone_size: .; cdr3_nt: TGTGCCAGTAGTAGCGGGACTAGCGCACACAATGAGCAGTTCTTC; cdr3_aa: CASSSGTSAHNEQFF
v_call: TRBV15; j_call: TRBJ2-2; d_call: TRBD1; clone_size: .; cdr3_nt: TGTGCCACCAGCAGTGGACAGGGTGTTGGGGAGCTGTTTTTT; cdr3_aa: CATSSGQGVGELFF
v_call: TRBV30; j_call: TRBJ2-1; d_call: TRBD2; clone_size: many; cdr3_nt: TGTGCCTGGGTGGGACTAGCGGGCTCAAGGAATGAGCAGTTCTTC; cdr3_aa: CAWVGLAGSRNEQFF
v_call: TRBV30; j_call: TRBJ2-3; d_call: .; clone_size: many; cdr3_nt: TGTGCCTGGAGTGTCGAGGGAGCAACAGATACGCAGTATTTT; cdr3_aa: CAWSVEGATDTQYF
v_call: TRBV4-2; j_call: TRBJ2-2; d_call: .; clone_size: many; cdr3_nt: TGTGCCAGCAGCCAAGATCGGGCAGTCACCGGGGAGCTGTTTTTT; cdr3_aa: CASSQDRAVTGELFF
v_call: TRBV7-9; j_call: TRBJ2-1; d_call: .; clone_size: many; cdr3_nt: TGTGCCAGCAGCTTGTCCGGGGACGTCTACAATGAGCAGTTCTTC; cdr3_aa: CASSLSGDVYNEQFF
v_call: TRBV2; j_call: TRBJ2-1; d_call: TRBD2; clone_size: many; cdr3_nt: TGTGCCAGCAGTGATTTGATGCTAGCGGCACTTTATGAGCAGTTCTTC; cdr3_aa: CASSDLMLAALYEQFF
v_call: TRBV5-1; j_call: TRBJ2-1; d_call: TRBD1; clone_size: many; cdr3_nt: TGCGCCAGCAGCTTGGGGTCAGGGGGCTCCTACAATGAGCAGTTCTTC; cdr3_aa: CASSLGSGGSYNEQFF
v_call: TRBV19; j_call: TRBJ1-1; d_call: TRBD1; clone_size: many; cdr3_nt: TGTGCCAGTAGTGAAGGGACAGTCACTGAAGCTTTCTTT; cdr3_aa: CASSEGTVTEAFF
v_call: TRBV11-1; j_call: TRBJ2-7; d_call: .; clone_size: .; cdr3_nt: TGTGCCAGCAGCTTACACGCCAGGGATTACGAGCAGTACTTC; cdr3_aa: CASSLHARDYEQYF
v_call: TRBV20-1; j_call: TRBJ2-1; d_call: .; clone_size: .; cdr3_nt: TGCAGTGCCGACTGGGTATACAGTGAGCAGTTCTTC; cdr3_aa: CSADWVYSEQFF
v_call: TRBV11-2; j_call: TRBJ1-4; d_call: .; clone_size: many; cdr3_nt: TGTGCCAGCAGCCTCGTCCCGGGGGGGGGTGAAAAACTGTTTTTT; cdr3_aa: CASSLVPGGGEKLFF
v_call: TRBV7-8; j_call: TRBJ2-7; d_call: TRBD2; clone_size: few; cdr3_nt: TGTGCCAGCAGCCTGGGTACCGGGACTAGCTCCGAGCAGTACTTC; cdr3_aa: CASSLGTGTSSEQYF
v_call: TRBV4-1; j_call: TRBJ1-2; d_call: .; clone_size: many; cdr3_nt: TGCGCCAGCAGCCAGCAGGCGTTGAACTATGGCTACACCTTC; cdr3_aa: CASSQQALNYGYTF
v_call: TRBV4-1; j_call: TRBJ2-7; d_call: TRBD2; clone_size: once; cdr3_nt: TGCGCCAGCAGCCAAGTCAGGGGAGGGACTAGGTACAATGAGCAGTACTTC; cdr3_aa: CASSQVRGGTRYNEQYF
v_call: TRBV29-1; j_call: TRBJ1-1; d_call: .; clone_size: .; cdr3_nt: TGCAGCGCGGACACCCTGGTGACTGAAGCTTTCTTT; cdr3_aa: CSADTLVTEAFF
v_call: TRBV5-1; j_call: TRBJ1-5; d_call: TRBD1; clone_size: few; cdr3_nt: TGCGCCAGCAGCCCGGGTTATCAGGACAGGGGATTTTATAGCAATCAGCCCCAGCATTTT; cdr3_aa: CASSPGYQDRGFYSNQPQHF
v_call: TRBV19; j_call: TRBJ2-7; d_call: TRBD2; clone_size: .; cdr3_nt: TGTGCCAGTATGAGGACTAGCGGTGGCTCCTACGAGCAGTACTTC; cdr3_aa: CASMRTSGGSYEQYF